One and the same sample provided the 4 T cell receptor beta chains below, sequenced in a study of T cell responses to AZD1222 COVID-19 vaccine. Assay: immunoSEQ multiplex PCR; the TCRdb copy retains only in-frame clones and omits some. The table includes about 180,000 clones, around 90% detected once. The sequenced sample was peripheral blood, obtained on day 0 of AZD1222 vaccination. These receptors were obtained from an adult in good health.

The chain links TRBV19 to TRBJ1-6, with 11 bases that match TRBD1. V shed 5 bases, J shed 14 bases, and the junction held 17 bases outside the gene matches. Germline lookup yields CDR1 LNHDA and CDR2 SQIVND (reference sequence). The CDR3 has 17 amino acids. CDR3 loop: CASSGTGTGGFSRTLHF. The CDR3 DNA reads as TGTGCCAGTAGTGGAACCGGGACAGGGGGGTTTTCAAGGACCCTCCACTTT.

CDR3 loop: CATSPNPMDQPQHF. The CDR3 coding sequence is TGTGCCACCAGCCCCAACCCCATGGATCAGCCCCAGCATTTT. The chain has TRBV15 and TRBJ1-5, with D unclear. Germline V lookup: CDR1 LNHNV, CDR2 YYDKDF (reference sequence). This CDR3 has 14 amino acids. V was trimmed by 5 bases and J by 5 bases, leaving 13 bases between them.

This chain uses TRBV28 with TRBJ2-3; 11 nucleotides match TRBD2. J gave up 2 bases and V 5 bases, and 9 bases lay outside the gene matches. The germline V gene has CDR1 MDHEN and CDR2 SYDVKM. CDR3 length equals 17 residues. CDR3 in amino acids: CASSRRPLAGDTDTQYF. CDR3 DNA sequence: TGTGCCAGCAGTCGCCGGCCACTAGCGGGGGACACAGATACGCAGTATTTT. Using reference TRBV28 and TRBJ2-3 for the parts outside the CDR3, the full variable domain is DVKVTQSSRYLVKRTGEKVFLECVQDMDHENMFWYRQDPGLGLRLIYFSYDVKMKEKGDIPEGYSVSREKKERFSLILESASTNQTSMYLCASSRRPLAGDTDTQYFGPGTRLTVL.

CDR3 in amino acids: CASSSEDRGYYEQYF. The CDR3 region has the DNA TGTGCCAGCAGCTCCGAGGACAGAGGCTACTACGAGCAGTACTTC. J is TRBJ2-7 and V is TRBV11-2, with D tentatively TRBD1 (6 bases). Trimming stripped 4 bases from V and 3 bases from J, with 16 bases between. The CDR3 spans 15 residues. Germline CDR1 reads SGHAT; CDR2 reads FQNNGV.